The clone carrying this T cell receptor (beta chain) was seen ten or more times. Its specificity is unknown. Amplification of TCR alpha and beta CDR3 regions from RNA used iRepertoire nested multiplex PCR. TCRdb processed the multiplex PCR reads anew with MiXCR; each CDR3 protein has one entry. This sample has around 100,000 distinct CDR3 sequences, with about 30% found just once. There are 15 residues in the CDR3. Deletions cut 5 bases from V and 2 bases from J, with 14 bases between. Germline CDR1 is MNHEY and CDR2 is SMNVEV (reference sequence). The data originate from a study of glioma-infiltrating T cells. Findings and limits, study-wide: Non-neoplastic patients had below-expected tissue-blood divergence, while all gliomas exceeded expectation.

The receptor's source is a human donor with low-grade glioma or glioblastoma, undergoing nonglioma brain surgery, or in good health (not recorded which). The gene calls are TRBV27 and TRBJ2-3, with a tentative D call TRBD1 (6 bases). Source material: glioma tissue, nonneoplastic brain tissue, or PBMCs (not recorded which). CDR3 bases: TGTGCCAGCAGTCCTGACAGGTTTCTCACAGATACGCAGTATTTT. It yields the protein CASSPDRFLTDTQYF.